These T cell receptor beta chains were read from a single sample in a study of CD8+CD57+ T cells in acquired aplastic anemia. TCRdb used MiXCR to reprocess the reads, holding one entry per CDR3 protein. The sample lists approximately 200,000 distinct CDR3 sequences; 64% were seen once. The material sequenced was sorted CD4+, CD8+, or CD8+CD57+ T cells (not recorded which) from PBMCs. These receptors came from a human donor with severe aplastic anemia or a healthy control (not recorded which). CDR3s include the opening cysteine and the closing phenylalanine or tryptophan. The order of the fields is clone size, V gene, D gene, J gene, CDR3 DNA, CDR3 protein. D genes are given only for firm matches. Clone size is shown for a subset of rows, as once, few, many or a class of expanded clone.

clone_size: NA
v_call: TRBV20-1
d_call: NA
j_call: TRBJ2-1
cdr3_nt: TGCAGTGCTAGAGGGCCTTCTGAGCAGTTCTTC
cdr3_aa: CSARGPSEQFF

clone_size: NA
v_call: TRBV5-8
d_call: NA
j_call: TRBJ2-7
cdr3_nt: TGTGCCAGCAGCCCTGACGGACCCGGCTACGAGCAGTACTTC
cdr3_aa: CASSPDGPGYEQYF

clone_size: few
v_call: TRBV4-2
d_call: NA
j_call: TRBJ1-6
cdr3_nt: TGTGCCAGCAGCCAAGACGGCACAGGGCGATCACCCCTCCACTTT
cdr3_aa: CASSQDGTGRSPLHF

clone_size: once
v_call: TRBV2
d_call: NA
j_call: TRBJ1-1
cdr3_nt: TGTGCCAGCGATACAGGGAACACTGAAGCTTTCTTT
cdr3_aa: CASDTGNTEAFF

clone_size: NA
v_call: TRBV24-1
d_call: TRBD2
j_call: TRBJ2-1
cdr3_nt: TGTGCCACCAGTGTTTTAGCGGGTAGCTCCTACAATGAGCAGTTCTTC
cdr3_aa: CATSVLAGSSYNEQFF

clone_size: few
v_call: TRBV6-1
d_call: NA
j_call: TRBJ2-6
cdr3_nt: TGTGCCAGCAGTGAAGCTGGGGATGGGGCCAACGTCCTGACTTTC
cdr3_aa: CASSEAGDGANVLTF

clone_size: few
v_call: TRBV10-2
d_call: NA
j_call: TRBJ1-1
cdr3_nt: TGCGCCAGCAGTGAGTCGATTGGGGGGGGCACTGAAGCTTTCTTT
cdr3_aa: CASSESIGGGTEAFF

clone_size: NA
v_call: TRBV20-1
d_call: TRBD1
j_call: TRBJ1-1
cdr3_nt: TGCAGTGCTAGCGGACAGGGGACTGGCCAAGGTCACCAAGCTTTCTTT
cdr3_aa: CSASGQGTGQGHQAFF

clone_size: many
v_call: TRBV5-1
d_call: NA
j_call: TRBJ2-1
cdr3_nt: TGCGCCAGCAGCTTGGAGGGGGGGGGCCACAATGAGCAGTTCTTC
cdr3_aa: CASSLEGGGHNEQFF

clone_size: NA
v_call: TRBV29-1
d_call: TRBD1
j_call: TRBJ2-7
cdr3_nt: TGCAGCGTTACAAGTGGGGACAGGGACTACGAGCAGTACTTC
cdr3_aa: CSVTSGDRDYEQYF

clone_size: many
v_call: TRBV5-6
d_call: NA
j_call: TRBJ1-5
cdr3_nt: TGTGCCAGCAGCTTGCAGGATAATCAGCCCCAGCATTTT
cdr3_aa: CASSLQDNQPQHF

clone_size: NA
v_call: TRBV7-9
d_call: NA
j_call: TRBJ1-2
cdr3_nt: TGTGCCAGCAGCTTAGGGGTATACTATGGCTACACCTTC
cdr3_aa: CASSLGVYYGYTF

clone_size: NA
v_call: TRBV19
d_call: NA
j_call: TRBJ2-1
cdr3_nt: TGTGCCAGTAGTATAGGGGGCGGGTTGGGGCCTGAGCAGTTCTTC
cdr3_aa: CASSIGGGLGPEQFF

clone_size: NA
v_call: TRBV7-8
d_call: NA
j_call: TRBJ2-7
cdr3_nt: TGTGCCAGCACCCCGGGGTACCGGCTTTCCTACGAGCAGTACTTC
cdr3_aa: CASTPGYRLSYEQYF

clone_size: NA
v_call: TRBV15
d_call: NA
j_call: TRBJ2-7
cdr3_nt: TGTGCCACCAGCGAACTCAGGGGCGACGGAGGGTACGAGCAGTACTTC
cdr3_aa: CATSELRGDGGYEQYF

clone_size: many
v_call: TRBV11-3
d_call: NA
j_call: TRBJ2-2
cdr3_nt: TGTGCCAGCAGCCGCGCAGGGGCCGGTGGGGAGCTGTTTTTT
cdr3_aa: CASSRAGAGGELFF

clone_size: NA
v_call: TRBV24-1
d_call: TRBD2
j_call: TRBJ2-2
cdr3_nt: TGTGCCACCGAGACTAGCGGGGGGCTTAACACCGGGGAGCTGTTTTTT
cdr3_aa: CATETSGGLNTGELFF

clone_size: NA
v_call: TRBV20-1
d_call: NA
j_call: TRBJ1-1
cdr3_nt: TGCAGTGCTATATTCGGACAGCTGAACACCGGGGCCCTCACTGAAGCTTTCTTT
cdr3_aa: CSAIFGQLNTGALTEAFF

clone_size: many
v_call: TRBV2
d_call: NA
j_call: TRBJ2-7
cdr3_nt: TGTGCCAGCAGTGAGAACAGACTCTACGAGCAGTACTTC
cdr3_aa: CASSENRLYEQYF

clone_size: NA
v_call: TRBV5-1
d_call: TRBD2
j_call: TRBJ2-1
cdr3_nt: TGTGCCAGCAGCCTACGGACTAGCGGGAGTCGGGGCAATGAGCAGTTCTTC
cdr3_aa: CASSLRTSGSRGNEQFF

clone_size: NA
v_call: TRBV3-1
d_call: NA
j_call: TRBJ1-6
cdr3_nt: TGTGCCAGCAGCACTGTTTTCTCCTATAATTCACCCCTCCACTTT
cdr3_aa: CASSTVFSYNSPLHF

clone_size: NA
v_call: TRBV7-9
d_call: NA
j_call: TRBJ1-3
cdr3_nt: TGTGCCAGCAGCTTAGACGGCTCTGGAAACACCATATATTTT
cdr3_aa: CASSLDGSGNTIYF

clone_size: NA
v_call: TRBV29-1
d_call: NA
j_call: TRBJ1-1
cdr3_nt: TGCAGCGTCCCCACGGGGATCACTGAAGCTTTCTTT
cdr3_aa: CSVPTGITEAFF

clone_size: NA
v_call: TRBV6-5
d_call: NA
j_call: TRBJ2-5
cdr3_nt: TGTGCCAGCAGTGAATCTATTCCCAAGACCCAGTACTTC
cdr3_aa: CASSESIPKTQYF

clone_size: NA
v_call: TRBV7-7
d_call: NA
j_call: TRBJ2-7
cdr3_nt: TGTGCCAGCAGCTTAACTACTGCGGACGAGCAGTACTTC
cdr3_aa: CASSLTTADEQYF

clone_size: NA
v_call: TRBV7-9
d_call: NA
j_call: TRBJ1-4
cdr3_nt: TGTGCCAGCAGCTTAGCGCAGGGTAATGAAAAACTGTTTTTT
cdr3_aa: CASSLAQGNEKLFF

clone_size: few
v_call: TRBV7-7
d_call: TRBD1
j_call: TRBJ2-3
cdr3_nt: TGTGCTAGCAGCGAGTACCCGACAGGGGGCGGGACAGATACGCAGTATTTT
cdr3_aa: CASSEYPTGGGTDTQYF

clone_size: many
v_call: TRBV6-6
d_call: TRBD1
j_call: TRBJ2-7
cdr3_nt: TGTGCCAGCAGTGCGGGGCAGGGGGCTTTCCACGAGCAGTACTTC
cdr3_aa: CASSAGQGAFHEQYF

clone_size: NA
v_call: TRBV7-6
d_call: NA
j_call: TRBJ2-5
cdr3_nt: TGTGCCAGCAGCATGGACTATAAAGAGACCCAGTACTTC
cdr3_aa: CASSMDYKETQYF

clone_size: once
v_call: TRBV7-8
d_call: NA
j_call: TRBJ1-1
cdr3_nt: TGTGCCAGCAGCTTATTGAGGGTCCGAGTGGCTGAAGCTTTCTTT
cdr3_aa: CASSLLRVRVAEAFF

clone_size: many
v_call: TRBV7-9
d_call: NA
j_call: TRBJ1-6
cdr3_nt: TGTGCCAGCACCTCACCTACAGCTGTTGATTCACCCCTCCACTTT
cdr3_aa: CASTSPTAVDSPLHF

clone_size: NA
v_call: TRBV12-5
d_call: NA
j_call: TRBJ2-2
cdr3_nt: TGTGCTAGTGGTTTGGGGATTGGTCCAGGGAGCACCGGGGAGCTGTTTTTT
cdr3_aa: CASGLGIGPGSTGELFF

clone_size: NA
v_call: TRBV5-1
d_call: TRBD1
j_call: TRBJ1-6
cdr3_nt: TGCGCCAGCAGCCCCGGGACAGGACTTCTGTCACCCCTCCACTTT
cdr3_aa: CASSPGTGLLSPLHF

clone_size: NA
v_call: TRBV7-9
d_call: NA
j_call: TRBJ2-3
cdr3_nt: TGTGCCAGCAGAAGAGACAGGCGCACAGATACGCAGTATTTT
cdr3_aa: CASRRDRRTDTQYF

clone_size: NA
v_call: TRBV4-1
d_call: TRBD1
j_call: TRBJ2-7
cdr3_nt: TGCGCCAGCAGCCAAATACTGACCCCGGGACAGAGCTACGAGCAGTACTTC
cdr3_aa: CASSQILTPGQSYEQYF

clone_size: NA
v_call: TRBV7-6
d_call: TRBD1
j_call: TRBJ2-7
cdr3_nt: TGTGCCAGCAGCGGGACAGGGTTGAGCGAGCAGTACTTC
cdr3_aa: CASSGTGLSEQYF

clone_size: NA
v_call: TRBV7-9
d_call: NA
j_call: TRBJ2-3
cdr3_nt: TGTGCCAGCAGCTTAGATTCGGGAGATACGCAGTATTTT
cdr3_aa: CASSLDSGDTQYF

clone_size: NA
v_call: TRBV5-1
d_call: NA
j_call: TRBJ2-7
cdr3_nt: TGCGCCAGCAGCATCGGGACTCCAGAGGGCGAGCAGTACTTC
cdr3_aa: CASSIGTPEGEQYF

clone_size: many
v_call: TRBV9
d_call: NA
j_call: TRBJ1-5
cdr3_nt: TGTGCCAGCAGCGCCAGGGCCCGCTTAAGTAGCAATCAGCCCCAGCATTTT
cdr3_aa: CASSARARLSSNQPQHF

clone_size: many
v_call: TRBV19
d_call: NA
j_call: TRBJ1-2
cdr3_nt: TGTGCCAGTCGTTCAACGGGGATCTATGGCTACACCTTC
cdr3_aa: CASRSTGIYGYTF

clone_size: NA
v_call: TRBV7-7
d_call: TRBD2
j_call: TRBJ2-2
cdr3_nt: TGTGCCAGCAGCTTACTAGCGGGAGGTCCCGGGGAGCTGTTTTTT
cdr3_aa: CASSLLAGGPGELFF

clone_size: NA
v_call: TRBV2
d_call: NA
j_call: TRBJ2-1
cdr3_nt: TGTGCCAGCATTGATGGATCCTATGAGCAGTTCTTC
cdr3_aa: CASIDGSYEQFF